These 9 T cell receptor beta chains were all obtained from the same sample, sequenced in a study of cytomegalovirus exposure and HLA in healthy donors. In the PCR, 60 Vbeta and 13 Jbeta primers were used. Repertoires were generated with immunoSEQ multiplex PCR, while TCRdb's copy carries only in-frame clones and drops some. The sample has fewer than 250,000 clones, roughly 83% seen once. Sequencing input: PBMCs. The receptors here all came from a boy aged 2 to 10 in good health and CMV-seronegative.

The chain couples TRBV7-3 to TRBJ2-5; 9 nucleotides match TRBD2. With 8 bases clipped from V and 7 bases from J, the junction kept 11 bases outside the gene matches. CDR1 SGHTA and CDR2 FQGTGA come from the germline V gene. This CDR3 has 14 amino acids. The CDR3 bases are TGTGCCAGCGCCCCGGGACTAGCTGGCGGGACCCAGTACTTC. Its protein is CASAPGLAGGTQYF.

CDR3 sequence: CASSPGQGAFFYEQYF. CDR3 in DNA: TGTGCCAGCAGCCCCGGACAGGGAGCTTTTTTCTACGAGCAGTACTTC. V usage is TRBV7-9 and J usage is TRBJ2-7, with 8 bases lining up with TRBD1. The CDR3 length is 16 residues. The germline CDR1 and CDR2 sequences are SEHNR and FQNEAQ (reference sequence). V lost 5 bases to trimming and J lost 3 bases; unmatched junction nucleotides: 12.

This clone was counted only a few times. The chain employs TRBV6-1 and TRBJ1-4; 9 bases line up with TRBD1. After removal of 4 bases from V and 7 bases from J, the junction contained 7 bases not matched to a gene. The CDR3 sequence is 15 residues long. Germline lookup yields CDR1 MNHNS and CDR2 SASEGT. CDR3 coding DNA: TGTGCCAGCAGTGGACCGGGACAGGGTGTTGAAAAACTGTTTTTT. It is translated as CASSGPGQGVEKLFF.

As concerns this clone: This sample also contains other DNA sequences that code for the same CDR3. The V and J genes are TRBV5-1 and TRBJ2-5, with TRBD1 matching 9 bases. CDR3 size: 14 residues. Germline CDR1 and CDR2: SGHRS and YFSETQ. Trimming removed 5 bases from V and 3 bases from J; junction bases left unmatched: 5. The CDR3 DNA reads TGCGCCAGCAGTCTCGGGACAGGGAAAGAGACCCAGTACTTC. Translated: CASSLGTGKETQYF.

This chain links TRBV5-1 with TRBJ1-3; 9 nucleotides match TRBD1. CDR1 is SGHRS and CDR2 is YFSETQ in the germline V gene. V dropped 5 bases and J dropped 2; count of bases not matched to a gene: 8. The CDR3 is made up of 16 amino acids. CDR3 DNA sequence: TGCGCCAGCAGTTTCGCGGGGACAGGGCCTGGAAACACCATATATTTT. It specifies CASSFAGTGPGNTIYF.

Remarks on this clone: The sample contains more than one DNA sequence encoding this CDR3. The chain links TRBV7-6 to TRBJ2-7; 10 bases map to TRBD1. CDR1 is SGHVS, CDR2 FNYEAQ, per germline. This CDR3 is 13 amino acids long. J lost 4 bases, V lost 5 bases, and 2 bases had no gene match. The DNA for the CDR3 is TGTGCCAGCAGCCCGGGACAGGGGTACGAGCAGTACTTC. As protein: CASSPGQGYEQYF.

V usage is TRBV5-1 and J usage is TRBJ1-5; 7 bases map to TRBD1. Germline V gene sequence: CDR1 SGHRS, CDR2 YFSETQ. The CDR3 spans 15 residues. Trimming at V came to 4 bases and at J to 4 bases, leaving 8 bases not matched to a gene. CDR3 DNA sequence: TGCGCCAGCAGCGCGGATGGGACAGATAATCAGCCCCAGCATTTT. It is translated as CASSADGTDNQPQHF.

There are a few counts of this clone. The rearrangement links TRBV4-1 to TRBJ1-5; no reliable D call. V lost 8 bases, J lost 5 bases, and 13 bases lay in between. The CDR3 spans 13 residues. The germline gives CDR1 MGHRA, CDR2 YSYEKL. CDR3 DNA: TGCGCCAGCGCCGGAGCGGATCATCAGCCCCAGCATTTT. Translation: CASAGADHQPQHF.

The chain links TRBV5-1 to TRBJ1-1; D not resolved. CDR1 is SGHRS, CDR2 YFSETQ, per germline. The CDR3 spans 14 residues. V was shortened by 2 bases and J by 2 bases, with 10 bases between the two germline ends. CDR3 loop: CASSFPSGNTEAFF. The CDR3 DNA sequence: TGCGCCAGCAGCTTCCCTTCTGGCAACACTGAAGCTTTCTTT.